The 15 T cell receptor beta chains reported below all come from one sample, sequenced in a study of shared clonotypes between healthy human individuals. The protocol was immunoSEQ multiplex PCR, while the TCRdb copy is restricted to in-frame clones and leaves out a portion. The repertoire consists of millions of clones, with 85% to 95% occurring once and the leading ten covering roughly 1.8%. Naive-designated CD8 cells lacked CD45RO, were positively enriched for CCR7, and omitted terminally differentiated effector memory CD45RA+ cells. The sequencing input was naive CD8+ T cells from PBMCs. The receptors were gathered from a man aged 18 to 29 in good health. Some clones in this sample may be carry-over from other donors' samples.

The V gene is TRBV29-1, the J gene TRBJ1-2; D is undetermined. The CDR3 totals 17 residues. Trimming cost V 3 bases and J 1 base, with 21 bases left between them. CDR1 is SQVTM and CDR2 is ANQGSEA in the germline V gene. As DNA, the CDR3 is TGCAGCGTTGATGGGTTGAAGACTGTAAGAAATAACTATGGCTACACCTTC. Translation gives CSVDGLKTVRNNYGYTF.

This chain links TRBV27 with TRBJ2-5; TRBD1 matches 12 bases. The CDR3 is 17 residues long. The V gene end was trimmed by 5 bases and the J gene end by 7 bases; junction bases not matched to a gene: 14. The germline V gene has CDR1 MNHEY and CDR2 SMNVEV (reference sequence). The CDR3 DNA reads TGTGCCAGCAGTCACCACCCCGGGACAGGGGGCGTCGGGACCCAGTACTTC. Protein: CASSHHPGTGGVGTQYF.

The chain employs TRBV29-1 and TRBJ2-1, with TRBD2 matching over 7 bases. Per the germline V gene, CDR1 is SQVTM and CDR2 is ANQGSEA. The CDR3 is 13 amino acids. With 7 bases clipped from V and 6 bases from J, the junction kept 9 bases outside the gene matches. The CDR3 DNA reads TGCAGCGCTGGGGGGGTTGCCCCCAATGAGCAGTTCTTC. This sequence encodes CSAGGVAPNEQFF.

This clone was observed once. This chain connects TRBV4-1 to TRBJ2-5; 10 positions match TRBD1. The CDR3 has 15 amino acids. J lost 5 bases, V lost 4 bases, and 7 bases had no gene match. CDR1 and CDR2 (germline): MGHRA, YSYEKL. The CDR3 here is CASSPADRGKETQYF. The CDR3 DNA sequence: TGCGCCAGCAGCCCGGCGGACAGGGGGAAGGAGACCCAGTACTTC.

The chain links TRBV4-1 to TRBJ1-1; tentatively, D is TRBD1 (5 bases). Per germline, CDR1 MGHRA and CDR2 YSYEKL. Trimming took off 2 bases at V and 2 bases at J, with 12 bases between the two ends. CDR3 length: 15 residues. The CDR3 reads CASSQLWGLNTEAFF. CDR3 coding DNA: TGCGCCAGCAGCCAACTTTGGGGCCTAAACACTGAAGCTTTCTTT.

A single count supports this clone. The rearrangement uses TRBV6-1 and TRBJ2-7; D not certain. CDR3 length equals 13 residues. Trimming shortened V by 4 bases and J by 4 bases, and 11 bases separated the two germline ends. The V gene's germline CDR1 is MNHNS and CDR2 SASEGT. CDR3 loop: CASSGFNGYEQYF. The CDR3 DNA is TGTGCCAGCAGTGGCTTTAATGGGTACGAGCAGTACTTC.

The V and J genes are TRBV2 and TRBJ1-1, with D possibly TRBD1 on 6 matching bases. This CDR3 is 11 amino acids long. V gave up 11 bases and J gave up 4 bases, with 11 bases separating them. Per the germline V gene, CDR1 is SNHLY and CDR2 is FYNNEI. CDR3 protein: CARGPGTEAFF. The CDR3 nucleotides read TGTGCCCGGGGGCCGGGCACTGAAGCTTTCTTT.

The V call is TRBV7-9, the J call TRBJ2-1; D is possibly TRBD2 (6 bases). Trimming pared 5 bases from V and 7 bases from J, leaving 24 bases between. The CDR3 is 17 amino acids. From germline, CDR1 is SEHNR and CDR2 FQNEAQ (reference sequence). The CDR3 DNA reads as TGTGCCAGCAGCCCGGGAGAGTCACCCGCCTTACTGAATGAGCAGTTCTTC. Encoded protein: CASSPGESPALLNEQFF.

V usage is TRBV27 and J usage is TRBJ2-5, with 10 nucleotides matching TRBD1. The V and J ends lost 8 bases and 4 bases, in that order; junction bases with no gene match: 10. Germline loops: CDR1 MNHEY, CDR2 SMNVEV (reference sequence). The CDR3 runs to 15 residues. CDR3 nucleotides: TGTGCCAGCGGGGACCGGGACAGGGGAATAGAGACCCAGTACTTC. Amino acid sequence: CASGDRDRGIETQYF.

This clone was counted between two and nine times. V is TRBV6-1 and J is TRBJ1-1, with D maybe TRBD1 (6 bases). In germline, CDR1 is MNHNS, CDR2 SASEGT. The CDR3 is 14 amino acids. V was pared by 8 bases and J by 0 bases, with 13 bases between. DNA of the CDR3: TGTGCCAGCCAGACAGGACTTATGAACACTGAAGCTTTCTTT. Its translation: CASQTGLMNTEAFF.

The CDR3 region has the DNA TGTGCCAGCAGCTTAAATCCCGGGAGGACCTACGAGCAGTACTTC. Amino acid sequence: CASSLNPGRTYEQYF. The chain combines TRBV7-3 with TRBJ2-7, with 7 bases fitting TRBD2. Germline values: CDR1 SGHTA, CDR2 FQGTGA. V trimming: 1 base; J trimming: 2 bases; junction bases outside the gene matches: 5. This CDR3 has 15 amino acids.

Comments on this clone: No DNA is shown, since the ends of the CDR3 on it are uncertain; the CDR3 is the one TCRdb lists. The same CDR3 arises from other DNA sequences in this sample as well. The chain combines TRBV28 with TRBJ2-6; TRBD2, as called in the table, went unchecked against the DNA. Inclusive of both ends, the CDR3 amounts to 13 amino acids. In germline, CDR1 is MDHEN, CDR2 SYDVKM. This chain's CDR3 is CASSSSGANVLTF.

This chain joins TRBV19 and TRBJ1-5; 9 nucleotides line up with TRBD1. The CDR3 has 14 residues. Trimming took 6 bases from V and 9 from J; bases not matched to a gene: 9. Germline CDR1 LNHDA, CDR2 SQIVND (reference sequence). For the CDR3, the DNA is TGTGCCAGTAGGCGAATACAGGGGGCCGGGCCCCAGCATTTT. Translated: CASRRIQGAGPQHF.

The chain employs TRBV11-2 and TRBJ2-5; D unclear. V gave up 5 bases and J gave up 1 base, with 14 bases separating them. The CDR3 extends over 15 amino acids. Germline CDR1 is SGHAT and CDR2 is FQNNGV. This CDR3 is CASSPGHTIQETQYF. The DNA of the CDR3 is TGTGCCAGCAGCCCGGGTCATACAATCCAAGAGACCCAGTACTTC.

The rearrangement links TRBV5-6 to TRBJ1-3, with D tentatively TRBD1 (6 bases). This CDR3 contains 16 residues. V gave up 3 bases and J gave up 0 bases, with 13 bases separating them. Germline CDR1 is SGHDT and CDR2 is YYEEEE. The CDR3, as DNA: TGTGCCAGCAGCTCCCCAGGGGAAAGCTCTGGAAACACCATATATTTT. Protein product: CASSSPGESSGNTIYF. Complete variable domain (other parts from reference TRBV5-6 and TRBJ1-3): DAGVTQSPTHLIKTRGQQVTLRCSPKSGHDTVSWYQQALGQGPQFIFQYYEEEERQRGNFPDRFSGHQFPNYSSELNVNALLLGDSALYLCASSSPGESSGNTIYFGEGSWLTVV.